Listed below are T cell receptor beta chains from one sample, sequenced in a study of T cells in Graves' hyperthyroidism and ophthalmopathy. TCRdb fed the multiplex PCR reads into MiXCR, producing one record per CDR3 protein. This table holds fewer than 800,000 distinct CDR3 sequences, about a sixth found once. The specimen sequenced was blood. Every receptor here comes from a man younger than 35 with Graves' hyperthyroidism. Each CDR3 is given with its conserved first and last residue. A D gene is named only where the DNA matches it firmly. A row's size may be missing; if present it is once, few, many or a size class.

>TRBV5-1|TRBJ1-3|.|.
CASSLGEVHSGNTIYF
TGCGCCAGCAGCTTGGGTGAAGTCCACTCTGGAAACACCATATATTTT
>TRBV19|TRBJ1-2|.|.
CASRISGYGDYGYTF
TGTGCCAGTAGAATCTCAGGGTACGGGGACTATGGCTACACCTTC
>TRBV28|TRBJ1-1|many|.
CASSLTSPFTEAFF
TGTGCCAGCAGTTTAACGAGCCCTTTCACTGAAGCTTTCTTT
>TRBV5-5|TRBJ1-5|.|.
CASSLVTHGSNQPQHF
TGTGCCAGCAGCTTGGTGACCCATGGTAGCAATCAGCCCCAGCATTTT
>TRBV6-1|TRBJ2-6|few|TRBD2
CASRASGRANVLTF
TGTGCCAGCAGGGCGAGCGGGAGAGCCAACGTCCTGACTTTC
>TRBV4-1|TRBJ2-4|.|TRBD2
CASSPIGLAPEPLAKNIQYF
TGCGCCAGCAGCCCCATCGGACTAGCGCCAGAACCTTTAGCCAAAAACATTCAGTACTTC
>TRBV7-9|TRBJ1-4|.|TRBD1
CASSPVDRAPTNEKLFF
TGTGCCAGCAGCCCGGTTGACAGGGCCCCGACTAATGAAAAACTGTTTTTT
>TRBV4-3|TRBJ2-7|.|TRBD2
CASSQPGLAGYEQYF
TGCGCCAGCAGCCAACCGGGACTAGCGGGTTACGAGCAGTACTTC
>TRBV6-2/TRBV6-3|TRBJ2-7|once|.
CASRGVGGSYEQYF
TGTGCCAGCAGGGGTGTGGGGGGCTCCTACGAGCAGTACTTC
>TRBV7-9|TRBJ2-7|many|TRBD1
CASTPTGDEQYF
TGTGCCAGCACCCCTACAGGGGACGAGCAGTACTTC
>TRBV10-3|TRBJ2-3|many|.
CAIRNSGTSAITDTQYF
TGTGCCATCAGGAACTCCGGGACTTCAGCGATCACAGATACGCAGTATTTT
>TRBV3-1|TRBJ1-1|.|TRBD1
CASSRAGTGTSGAEAFF
TGTGCCAGCAGCAGAGCCGGGACAGGGACGAGCGGGGCTGAAGCTTTCTTT
>TRBV20-1|TRBJ2-7|.|.
CSAIAQGHEQYF
TGCAGTGCTATAGCGCAGGGGCACGAGCAGTACTTC
>TRBV5-5|TRBJ2-6|.|.
CASSLVLDSPSSGANVLTF
TGTGCCAGCAGCTTGGTTCTGGACAGCCCTTCCTCTGGGGCCAACGTCCTGACTTTC
>TRBV27|TRBJ2-7|.|TRBD2
CASSLDLAGNYEQYF
TGTGCCAGCAGTTTAGATTTAGCGGGAAACTACGAGCAGTACTTC
>TRBV29-1|TRBJ2-7|few|TRBD2
CSFLRGGGWNEQYF
TGCAGCTTCCTCCGGGGGGGGGGTTGGAACGAGCAGTACTTC
>TRBV20-1|TRBJ2-5|many|.
CSARDPRGSGVQETQYF
TGCAGTGCTAGAGATCCGCGGGGAAGTGGGGTTCAAGAGACCCAGTACTTC
>TRBV18|TRBJ2-5|many|.
CASSQPKRTRETQYF
TGTGCCAGCTCACAGCCGAAGCGGACACGGGAGACCCAGTACTTC
>TRBV6-1|TRBJ2-5|.|TRBD2
CASSRTERERETRYF
TGTGCCAGCAGCCGGACAGAGCGGGAGCGGGAGACCCGGTACTTC
>TRBV19|TRBJ2-2|.|TRBD2
CASSIRGVSTGELFF
TGTGCCAGTAGCATCCGGGGGGTTAGCACCGGGGAGCTGTTTTTT
>TRBV28|TRBJ2-6|few|.
CASSLNRRGANVLTF
TGTGCCAGCAGTTTAAACCGTCGGGGGGCCAACGTCCTGACTTTC
>TRBV20-1|TRBJ2-3|.|TRBD2
CSARIPTSGGATDTQYF
TGCAGTGCTAGAATCCCCACTAGCGGGGGGGCCACAGATACGCAGTATTTT
>TRBV7-3|TRBJ2-3|few|TRBD2
CASARSGRHTDTQYF
TGTGCCAGCGCCCGAAGCGGGAGACACACAGATACGCAGTATTTT
>TRBV9|TRBJ1-2|few|TRBD1
CASSVETGGFGGYTF
TGTGCCAGCAGCGTAGAAACAGGGGGTTTTGGTGGCTACACCTTC
>TRBV19|TRBJ2-7|.|TRBD1
CASSIAWTGSGKAYEQYF
TGTGCCAGTAGTATAGCGTGGACAGGGTCCGGGAAAGCCTACGAGCAGTACTTC
>TRBV18|TRBJ1-2|many|.
CASSPLAADYGYTF
TGTGCCAGCTCACCACTGGCAGCTGACTATGGCTACACCTTC
>TRBV6-2/TRBV6-3|TRBJ2-6|.|.
CASSYSGLSYSGANVLTF
TGTGCCAGCAGTTACTCGGGATTATCCTACTCTGGGGCCAACGTCCTGACTTTC
>TRBV12-3/TRBV12-4|TRBJ2-7|many|.
CASSPGASYEQYF
TGTGCCAGCAGCCCTGGGGCCTCCTACGAGCAGTACTTC
>TRBV24-1|TRBJ1-4|once|.
CATRGAANEKLFF
TGTGCCACCAGAGGGGCCGCTAATGAAAAACTGTTTTTT
>TRBV11-2|TRBJ2-3|few|TRBD1
CASSQGGGKGKDTQYF
TGTGCCAGCAGCCAAGGGGGCGGCAAGGGGAAAGATACGCAGTATTTT
>TRBV5-6|TRBJ2-5|.|.
CASSLWGREGQETQYF
TGTGCCAGCAGCTTGTGGGGTCGAGAGGGACAAGAGACCCAGTACTTC
>TRBV10-3|TRBJ1-2|.|.
CAISDGQGVGYTF
TGTGCCATCAGTGATGGGCAGGGCGTTGGCTACACCTTC
>TRBV28|TRBJ2-7|many|TRBD2
CASSSLGEGRDEQYF
TGTGCCAGCAGTTCCCTCGGGGAGGGGAGGGACGAGCAGTACTTC
>TRBV13|TRBJ2-7|few|TRBD2
CASNAPAGGRSEQYF
TGTGCCAGCAACGCCCCAGCGGGCGGGAGATCCGAGCAGTACTTC
>TRBV4-1|TRBJ2-2|few|.
CASSQAAWGGELFF
TGCGCCAGCAGCCAAGCAGCCTGGGGCGGGGAGCTGTTTTTT
>TRBV25-1|TRBJ2-3|many|.
CASSPRPRSTDTQYF
TGTGCCAGCAGCCCTAGGCCACGTTCCACAGATACGCAGTATTTT
>TRBV6-1|TRBJ2-6|.|TRBD1
CASSRDSSGANVLTF
TGTGCCAGCAGTCGGGACAGCTCTGGGGCCAACGTCCTGACTTTC
>TRBV3-1|TRBJ2-7|.|.
CASSPGRGGWDYEQYF
TGTGCCAGCAGCCCAGGGAGGGGGGGTTGGGACTACGAGCAGTACTTC
>TRBV12-3/TRBV12-4|TRBJ2-2|.|.
CASSLLSIRTGELFF
TGTGCCAGCAGTTTGTTGAGTATTAGGACCGGGGAGCTGTTTTTT
>TRBV18|TRBJ2-7|.|.
CASSSRQTSFDEQYF
TGTGCCAGCTCATCTAGACAGACATCCTTCGACGAGCAGTACTTC
>TRBV7-8|TRBJ1-6|.|.
CASCLGGRTYNSPLHF
TGTGCCAGCTGTCTGGGGGGACGGACCTATAATTCACCCCTCCACTTT
>TRBV4-2|TRBJ1-1|few|.
CASSPDPGANTEAFF
TGTGCCAGCAGCCCAGACCCAGGGGCGAACACTGAAGCTTTCTTT